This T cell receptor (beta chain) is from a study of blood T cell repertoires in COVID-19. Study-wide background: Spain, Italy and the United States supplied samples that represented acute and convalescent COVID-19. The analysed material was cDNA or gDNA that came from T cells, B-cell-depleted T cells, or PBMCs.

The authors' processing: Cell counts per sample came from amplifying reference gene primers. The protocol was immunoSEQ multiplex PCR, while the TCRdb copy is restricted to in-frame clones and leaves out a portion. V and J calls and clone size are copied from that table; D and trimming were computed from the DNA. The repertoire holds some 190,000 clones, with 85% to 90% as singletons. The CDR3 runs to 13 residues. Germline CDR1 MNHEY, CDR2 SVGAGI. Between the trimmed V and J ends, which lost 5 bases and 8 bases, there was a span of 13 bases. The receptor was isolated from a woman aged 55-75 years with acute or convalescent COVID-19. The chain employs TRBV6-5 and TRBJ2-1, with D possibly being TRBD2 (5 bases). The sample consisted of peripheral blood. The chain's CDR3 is CASSRGGRDEQFF. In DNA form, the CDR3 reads TGTGCCAGCAGTCGGGGTGGCAGAGATGAGCAGTTCTTC.